This T cell receptor beta chain was captured by sequencing in a study of CD8+ T cells in alopecia areata (dated by TCRdb to 2016 to 2019). For context, the study as a whole: Treated patients were enrolled in an open-label pilot trial of oral tofacitinib, 5 to 10 mg twice daily, for moderate-to-severe alopecia areata. Tofacitinib was given for 6 to 18 months, followed by 6 months of follow-up off drug to assess delayed response and recurrence. The SALT score, which quantifies the percentage of affected scalp surface area, was used to measure disease severity in treated patients. High-throughput TCRbeta sequencing was used to examine T cell clonal expansion in alopecia areata in both the C3H/HeJ mouse model and human patients. Human TCRbeta sequencing covered scalp tissue and sorted CD4+ and CD8+ peripheral blood T cells from patchy and totalis/universalis alopecia areata patients and healthy controls. Tofacitinib-treated patients had biopsies at baseline and at 4 and 24 weeks of treatment, with a later scalp biopsy in several patients. Scalp clonality was compared among normal scalp (n=4), patchy alopecia areata scalp (n=8), and alopecia totalis/universalis scalp (n=8). The RNA source kit depended on sample type: the PAXgene miRNA kit for fixed scalp, the miRNeasy kit for PBMCs, and the RNeasy kit for mouse skin. Amplification of TCRbeta CDR3 regions was done by immunoSEQ multiplex PCR using 35 Vbeta forward primers and 13 Jbeta reverse primers.

The germline V and J ends show losses of 5 bases and 0 bases respectively, and no gene match explains 2 bases of the junction. Counted from cysteine to phenylalanine, this CDR3 has 15 amino acids. Just CDR3 DNA is preserved here, 45 bases in frame from base 1. The germline V gene sets CDR1 to SGHTA and CDR2 to FQGNSA. Regarding this clone: What antigen it recognizes has not been identified. Qualities for individual bases were not recorded, and no much larger clone is one base off.

In the paper's terms, the time point label means: more than 3 weeks on oral tofacitinib. The label giving this sample's treatment or condition can be read as: oral pan-JAK inhibitor, 5-10 mg twice daily. From alopecia areata patients, peripheral blood was collected along with lesional scalp punch biopsies. PBMCs were isolated by density centrifugation and stained for CD3, CD4 and CD8, and CD4+ and CD8+ T cells were sorted on a FACSAria. The library relied on the immunoSEQ multiplex PCR assay. RNA was extracted from all samples and reverse transcribed into cDNA as template for TCR sequencing. SuperScript III was used to make first-strand cDNA, primed with a 2:1 mix of oligo-dT and random hexamers. A synthetic immune receptor repertoire was used to assess amplification bias, and residual bias was removed computationally. Per the source publication's procedure: Raw reads were preprocessed for error removal, and CDR3 was defined according to IMGT conventions as running from the conserved cysteine to phenylalanine. To get clonality, Shannon entropy was normalized by log2 of the number of productive unique TCRs and the result was subtracted from 1. CD4 or CD8 identity of scalp clones was inferred by cross-referencing scalp TCRbeta sequences with sorted blood CD4 and CD8 repertoires. Imported from immuneACCESS, the table was reduced by TCRdb to in-frame sequences with V and J called. These copies leave out some clones; in studies compared against another copy, an unresolved V gene accounts for under half, and the cause of the remainder is not known. From that table come the V and J calls and clone size; the DNA was used to work out D and trimming. The sample table shows 150,000 to 250,000 clones, and 55% to 70% are seen once. Around 3.2% of the sample is held by the ten biggest clonotypes.

What the research found in general, with its limitations: During tofacitinib treatment, many expanded lesional clones stuck around in both scalp and blood, and this persistence may partly explain why relapse happens after treatment is stopped. TCR sequences shared between patients were less clear than in mice, possibly partly because of HLA diversity in the patient population. Lesional scalp, especially in alopecia totalis/universalis, showed higher clonality and more expanded CD8+ clones than normal scalp, suggesting antigenic drive. Tofacitinib significantly lowered scalp clonality and the number of expanded CD8+ clones among the top 100 scalp clones. Unlike mouse skin, where gammadelta T cells dominate, normal human skin contains resident alphabeta T cells that get sequenced too, which complicates analysis of the scalp TCR repertoire. Because the treated cohort was small and included a single nonresponder, larger studies are needed to assess links between baseline CD8+ expansion and response.

This receptor chain uses TRBV7-2 and TRBJ2-2; TRBD2 fits 8 bases in the junction. Sequences were derived from CD4+ T cells sorted from blood, sampled at week 4, from a patient treated with tofacitinib. The receptor's source is a human donor with alopecia areata. For the CDR3, the sequence is CASSAGGANTGELFF. The nucleotide sequence is TGTGCCAGCAGCGCCGGGGGGGCGAACACCGGGGAGCTGTTTTTT.